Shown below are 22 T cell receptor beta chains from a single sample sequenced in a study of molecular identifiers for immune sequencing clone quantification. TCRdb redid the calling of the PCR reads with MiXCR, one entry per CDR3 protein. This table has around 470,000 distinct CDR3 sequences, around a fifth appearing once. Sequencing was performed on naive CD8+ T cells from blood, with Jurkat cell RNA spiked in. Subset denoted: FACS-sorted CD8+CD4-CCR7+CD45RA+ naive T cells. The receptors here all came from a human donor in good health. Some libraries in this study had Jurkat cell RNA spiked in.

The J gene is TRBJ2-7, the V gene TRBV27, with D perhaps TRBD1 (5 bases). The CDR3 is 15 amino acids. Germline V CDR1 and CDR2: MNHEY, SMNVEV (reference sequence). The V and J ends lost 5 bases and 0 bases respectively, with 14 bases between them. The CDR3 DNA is TGTGCCAGCAGTCTAAGGGGCGCTGCCTCCTACGAGCAGTACTTC. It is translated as CASSLRGAASYEQYF.

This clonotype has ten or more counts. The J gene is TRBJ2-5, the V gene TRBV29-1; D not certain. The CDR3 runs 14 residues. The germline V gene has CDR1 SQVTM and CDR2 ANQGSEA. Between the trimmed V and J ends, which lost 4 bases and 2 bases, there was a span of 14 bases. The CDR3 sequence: CSVVGLSYQETQYF. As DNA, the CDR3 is TGCAGCGTTGTTGGGCTAAGTTATCAAGAGACCCAGTACTTC.

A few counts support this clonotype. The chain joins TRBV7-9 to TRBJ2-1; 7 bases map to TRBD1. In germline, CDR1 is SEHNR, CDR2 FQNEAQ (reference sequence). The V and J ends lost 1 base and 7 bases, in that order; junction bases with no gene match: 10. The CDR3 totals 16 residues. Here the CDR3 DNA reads TGTGCCAGCAGCTTAGGGCCCGGCAGGGGGAAGAATGAGCAGTTCTTC. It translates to CASSLGPGRGKNEQFF.

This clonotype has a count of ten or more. For the CDR3, the DNA is TGTGCCAGCAGTTTTCCAGGTCCGTTTTCCTACGAGCAGTACTTC. Translated: CASSFPGPFSYEQYF. The chain recombines TRBV28 with TRBJ2-7; D not certain. This CDR3 comprises 15 residues. Germline V lookup: CDR1 MDHEN, CDR2 SYDVKM. Trimming pared 3 bases from V and 1 base from J, leaving 13 bases between.

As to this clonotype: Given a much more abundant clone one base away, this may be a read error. CDR3 sequence reads: CASSPQERAHEQYF. CDR3 bases: TGTGCCAGCAGCCCGCAGGAGCGGGCCCACGAGCAGTACTTC. This chain joins TRBV7-9 and TRBJ2-7; D perhaps matches TRBD2 (6 bases). Germline CDR1 reads SEHNR; CDR2 reads FQNEAQ (reference sequence). The CDR3 length is 14 residues. Trimming took 5 bases from V and 5 from J, leaving 16 bases between them.

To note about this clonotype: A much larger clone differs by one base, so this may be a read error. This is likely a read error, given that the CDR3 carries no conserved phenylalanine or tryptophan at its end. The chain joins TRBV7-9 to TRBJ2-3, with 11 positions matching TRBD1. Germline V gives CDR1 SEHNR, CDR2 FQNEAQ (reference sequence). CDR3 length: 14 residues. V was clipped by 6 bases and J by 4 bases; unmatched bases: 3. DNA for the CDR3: TGTGCCAGCAGACGGGACAGGGGGGCAGATACGCAGTATCTT. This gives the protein CASRRDRGADTQYL.

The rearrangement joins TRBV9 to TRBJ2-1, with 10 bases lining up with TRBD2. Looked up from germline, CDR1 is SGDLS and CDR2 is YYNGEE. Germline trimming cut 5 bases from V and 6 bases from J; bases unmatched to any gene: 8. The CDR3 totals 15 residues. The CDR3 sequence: CASSTSGESSNEQFF. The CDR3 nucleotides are TGTGCCAGCAGTACTAGCGGGGAGTCTAGCAATGAGCAGTTCTTC.

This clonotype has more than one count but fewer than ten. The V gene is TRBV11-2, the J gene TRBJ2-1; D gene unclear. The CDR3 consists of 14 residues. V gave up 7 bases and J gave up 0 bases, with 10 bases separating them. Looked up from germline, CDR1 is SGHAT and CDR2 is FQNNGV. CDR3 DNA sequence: TGTGCCAGCACCGAGGAGAGCTCCTACAATGAGCAGTTCTTC. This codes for CASTEESSYNEQFF.

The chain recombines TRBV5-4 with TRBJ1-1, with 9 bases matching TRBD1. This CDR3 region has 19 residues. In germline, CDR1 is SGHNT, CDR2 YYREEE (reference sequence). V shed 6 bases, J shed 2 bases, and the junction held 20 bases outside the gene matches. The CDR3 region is CASTPDRTGALYINTEAFF. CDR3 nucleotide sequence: TGTGCCAGCACCCCCGATCGGACAGGGGCCTTATACATTAACACTGAAGCTTTCTTT.

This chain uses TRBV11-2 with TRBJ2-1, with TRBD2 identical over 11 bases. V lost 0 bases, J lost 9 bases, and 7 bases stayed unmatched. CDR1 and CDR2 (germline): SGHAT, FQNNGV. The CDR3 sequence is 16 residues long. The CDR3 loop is CASSLESLAGGSEQFF. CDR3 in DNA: TGTGCCAGCAGCTTAGAATCCCTAGCGGGAGGTTCTGAGCAGTTCTTC.

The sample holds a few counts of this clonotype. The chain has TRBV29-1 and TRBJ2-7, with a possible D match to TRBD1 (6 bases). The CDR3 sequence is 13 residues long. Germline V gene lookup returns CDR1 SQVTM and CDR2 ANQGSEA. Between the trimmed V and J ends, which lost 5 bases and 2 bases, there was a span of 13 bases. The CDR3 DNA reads TGCAGCGTTCTTTCCCGGGACACCTACGAGCAGTACTTC. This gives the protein CSVLSRDTYEQYF.

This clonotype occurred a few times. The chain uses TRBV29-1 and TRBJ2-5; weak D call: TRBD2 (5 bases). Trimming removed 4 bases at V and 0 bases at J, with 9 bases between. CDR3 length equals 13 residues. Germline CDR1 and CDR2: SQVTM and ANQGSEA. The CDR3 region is CSVGSGYQETQYF. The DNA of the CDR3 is TGCAGCGTTGGGAGCGGATACCAAGAGACCCAGTACTTC.

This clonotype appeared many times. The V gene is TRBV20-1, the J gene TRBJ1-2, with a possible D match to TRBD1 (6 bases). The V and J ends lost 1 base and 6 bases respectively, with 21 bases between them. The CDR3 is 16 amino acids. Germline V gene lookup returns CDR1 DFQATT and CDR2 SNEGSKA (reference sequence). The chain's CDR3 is CSARAGTPPNWHGYTF. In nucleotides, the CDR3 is TGCAGTGCTAGAGCCGGGACACCGCCCAATTGGCATGGCTACACCTTC.

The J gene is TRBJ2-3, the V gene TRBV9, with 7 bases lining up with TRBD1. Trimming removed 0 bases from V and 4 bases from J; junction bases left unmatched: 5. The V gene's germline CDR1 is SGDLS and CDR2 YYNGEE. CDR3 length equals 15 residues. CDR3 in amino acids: CASSVVGQGADTQYF. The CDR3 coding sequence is TGTGCCAGCAGCGTAGTCGGTCAGGGGGCAGATACGCAGTATTTT.

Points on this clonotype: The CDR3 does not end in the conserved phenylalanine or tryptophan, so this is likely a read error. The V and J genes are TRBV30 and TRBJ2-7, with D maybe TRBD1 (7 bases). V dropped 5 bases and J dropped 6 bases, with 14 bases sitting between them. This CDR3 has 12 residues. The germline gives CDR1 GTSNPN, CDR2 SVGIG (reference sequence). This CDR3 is CAWDPQGGEQYS. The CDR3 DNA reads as TGTGCCTGGGATCCCCAGGGGGGCGAGCAGTACTCC.

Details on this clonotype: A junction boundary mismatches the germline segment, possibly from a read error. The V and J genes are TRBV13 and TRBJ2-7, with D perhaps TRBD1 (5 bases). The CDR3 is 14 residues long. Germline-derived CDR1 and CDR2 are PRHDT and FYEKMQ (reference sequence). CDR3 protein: CASNLGAREFEQYF. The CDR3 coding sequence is TGTGCCAGCAACTTAGGCGCCAGGGAATTCGAGCAGTACTTC.

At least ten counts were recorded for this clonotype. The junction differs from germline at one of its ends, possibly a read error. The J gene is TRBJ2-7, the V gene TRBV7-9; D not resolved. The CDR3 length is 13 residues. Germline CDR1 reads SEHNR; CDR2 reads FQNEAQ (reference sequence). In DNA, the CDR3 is TGTGCCAGCAGCTTAGCCCTACAGAATGGCGTAATGTTC. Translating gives CASSLALQNGVMF.

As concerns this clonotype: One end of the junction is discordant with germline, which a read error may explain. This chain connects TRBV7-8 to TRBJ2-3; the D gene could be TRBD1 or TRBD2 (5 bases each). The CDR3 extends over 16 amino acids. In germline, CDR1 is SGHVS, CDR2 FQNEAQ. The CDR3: CAGSLVEGSRADTQYF. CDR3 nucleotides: TGTGCCGGCAGCTTAGTTGAGGGGAGCAGGGCAGATACGCAGTATTTT.

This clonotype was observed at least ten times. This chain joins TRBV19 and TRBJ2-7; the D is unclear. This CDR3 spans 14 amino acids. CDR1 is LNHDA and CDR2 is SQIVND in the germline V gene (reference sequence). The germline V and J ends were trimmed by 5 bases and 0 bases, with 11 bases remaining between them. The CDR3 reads CASSAYSPSYEQYF. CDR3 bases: TGTGCCAGTAGTGCCTACTCTCCCTCCTACGAGCAGTACTTC.

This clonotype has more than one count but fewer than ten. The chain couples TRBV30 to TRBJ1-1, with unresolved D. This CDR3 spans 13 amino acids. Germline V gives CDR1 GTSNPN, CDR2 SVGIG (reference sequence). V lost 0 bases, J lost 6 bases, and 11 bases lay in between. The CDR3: CAWSVRLGAEAFF. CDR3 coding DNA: TGTGCCTGGAGTGTACGTCTGGGCGCTGAAGCTTTCTTT.

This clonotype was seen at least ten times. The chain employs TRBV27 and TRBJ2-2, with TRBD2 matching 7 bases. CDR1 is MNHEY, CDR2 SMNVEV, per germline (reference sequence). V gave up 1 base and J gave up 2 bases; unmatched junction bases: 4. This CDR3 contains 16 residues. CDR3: CASSLFTGGNTGELFF. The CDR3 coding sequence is TGTGCCAGCAGTTTATTTACGGGGGGAAACACCGGGGAGCTGTTTTTT.

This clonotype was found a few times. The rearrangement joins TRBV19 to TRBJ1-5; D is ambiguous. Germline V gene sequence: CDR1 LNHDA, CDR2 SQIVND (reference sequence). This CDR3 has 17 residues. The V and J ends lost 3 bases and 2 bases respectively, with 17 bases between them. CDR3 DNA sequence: TGTGCCAGTAGTATGGGAAGGGAGGGAATCGGCAATCAGCCCCAGCATTTT. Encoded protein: CASSMGREGIGNQPQHF.